This T cell receptor beta chain was sequenced for a study of T-cell reconstitution after alpha-beta-depleted transplantation in children. Preparation of the TCRbeta library used unique molecular identifiers. TCRdb used MiXCR to reprocess the PCR reads, holding one entry per CDR3 protein. The data contain almost 500,000 distinct CDR3 sequences, around 12% of them singletons. Deletions cut 3 bases from V and 1 base from J, with 10 bases between. The CDR3 contains 14 residues. The chain uses TRBV12-3 or TRBV12-4 and TRBJ2-7; TRBD2 is a possible D gene (6 bases). Material: PBMCs from the stem cell graft donor, obtained from the stem cell graft. This sequence was found in a human donor who donated a stem cell graft to a child with combined immunodeficiency. For the CDR3, the DNA is TGTGCCAGCAGTTTTTCGGGGGTTTCCTACGAGCAGTACTTC. Its translation is CASSFSGVSYEQYF.